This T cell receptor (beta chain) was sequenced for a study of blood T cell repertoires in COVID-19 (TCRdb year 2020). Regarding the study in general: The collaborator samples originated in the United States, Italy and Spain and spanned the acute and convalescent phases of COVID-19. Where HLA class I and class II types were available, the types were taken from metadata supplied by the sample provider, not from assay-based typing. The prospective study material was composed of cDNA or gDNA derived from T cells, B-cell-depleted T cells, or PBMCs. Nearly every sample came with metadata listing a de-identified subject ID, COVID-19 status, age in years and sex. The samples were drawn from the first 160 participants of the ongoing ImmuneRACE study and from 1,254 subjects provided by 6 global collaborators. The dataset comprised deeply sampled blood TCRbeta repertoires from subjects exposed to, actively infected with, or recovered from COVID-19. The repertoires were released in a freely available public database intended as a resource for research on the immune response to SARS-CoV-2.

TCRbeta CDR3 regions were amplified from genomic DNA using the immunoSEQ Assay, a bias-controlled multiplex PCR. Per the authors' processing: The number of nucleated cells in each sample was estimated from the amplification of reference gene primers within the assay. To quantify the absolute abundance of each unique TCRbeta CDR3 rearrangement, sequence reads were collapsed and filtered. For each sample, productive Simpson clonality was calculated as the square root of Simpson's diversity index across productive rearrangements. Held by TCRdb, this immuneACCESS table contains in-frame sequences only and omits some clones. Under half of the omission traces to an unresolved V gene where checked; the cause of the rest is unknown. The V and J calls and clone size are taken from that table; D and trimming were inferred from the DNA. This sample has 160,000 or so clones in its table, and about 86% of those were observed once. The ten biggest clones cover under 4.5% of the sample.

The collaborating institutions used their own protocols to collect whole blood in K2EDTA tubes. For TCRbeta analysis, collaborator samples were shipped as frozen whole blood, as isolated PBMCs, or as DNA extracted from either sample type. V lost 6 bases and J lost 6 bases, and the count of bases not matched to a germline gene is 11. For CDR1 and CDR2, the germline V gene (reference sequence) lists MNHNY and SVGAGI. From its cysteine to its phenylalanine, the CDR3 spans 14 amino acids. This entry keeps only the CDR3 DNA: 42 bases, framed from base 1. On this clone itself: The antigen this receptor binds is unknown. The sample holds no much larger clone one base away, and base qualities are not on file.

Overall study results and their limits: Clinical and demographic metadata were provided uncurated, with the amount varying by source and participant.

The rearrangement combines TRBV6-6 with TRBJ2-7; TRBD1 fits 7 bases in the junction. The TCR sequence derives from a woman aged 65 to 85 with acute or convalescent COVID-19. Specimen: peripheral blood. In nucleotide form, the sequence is TGTGCCAGCAGCCGGAACCCGAACAGGGGCGAGCAGTACTTC. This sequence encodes CASSRNPNRGEQYF.